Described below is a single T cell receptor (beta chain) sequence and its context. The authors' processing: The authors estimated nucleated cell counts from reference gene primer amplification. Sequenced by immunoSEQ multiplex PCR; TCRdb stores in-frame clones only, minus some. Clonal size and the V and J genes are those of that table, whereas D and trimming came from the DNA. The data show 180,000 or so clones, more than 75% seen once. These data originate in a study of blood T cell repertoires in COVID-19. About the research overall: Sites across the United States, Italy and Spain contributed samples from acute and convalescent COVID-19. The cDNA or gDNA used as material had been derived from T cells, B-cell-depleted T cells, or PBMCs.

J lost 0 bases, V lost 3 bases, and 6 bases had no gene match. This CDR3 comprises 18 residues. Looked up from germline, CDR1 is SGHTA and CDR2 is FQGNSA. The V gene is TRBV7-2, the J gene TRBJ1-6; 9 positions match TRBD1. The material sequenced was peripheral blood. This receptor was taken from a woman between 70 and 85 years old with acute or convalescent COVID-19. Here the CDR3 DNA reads TGTGCCAGCAGCTTGAACAGGGGGCTGAGCTCCTATAATTCACCCCTCCACTTT. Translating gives CASSLNRGLSSYNSPLHF.